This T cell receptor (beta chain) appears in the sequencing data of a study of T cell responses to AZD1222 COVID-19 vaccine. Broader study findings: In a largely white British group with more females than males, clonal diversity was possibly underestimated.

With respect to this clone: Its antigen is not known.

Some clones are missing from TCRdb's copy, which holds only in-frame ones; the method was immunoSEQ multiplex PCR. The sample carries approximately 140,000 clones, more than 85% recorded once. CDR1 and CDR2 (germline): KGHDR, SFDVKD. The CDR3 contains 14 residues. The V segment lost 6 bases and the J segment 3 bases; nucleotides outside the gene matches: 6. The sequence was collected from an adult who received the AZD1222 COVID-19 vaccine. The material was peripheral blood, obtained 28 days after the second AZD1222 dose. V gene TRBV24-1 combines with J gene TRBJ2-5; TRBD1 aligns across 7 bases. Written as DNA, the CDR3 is TGTGCCACCAGTTCGGGACAGATAAAAGAGACCCAGTACTTC. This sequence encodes CATSSGQIKETQYF.